The 25 T cell receptor beta chains given below trace back to one sample, sequenced in a study of OX40 agonist ivuxolimab in advanced cancers. Profiling relied on immunoSEQ multiplex PCR, and the TCRdb table lists in-frame clones only, not all of them. The sample consists of 25,000 to 35,000 clones, about four fifths of them appearing once. This specimen consisted of CD4+ or CD8+ T cells sorted from blood, obtained in a trial of the OX40 agonist ivuxolimab. These TCRs come from an adult with an advanced solid tumor such as melanoma, head and neck, liver or kidney cancer.

The chain has TRBV7-4 and TRBJ1-5; D is perhaps TRBD1 (5 bases). CDR3 length: 16 amino acids. Trimming pared 8 bases from V and 7 bases from J, leaving 24 bases between. Germline CDR1 is SGHVT and CDR2 is SQSDAQ. In DNA, the CDR3 is TGTGCCAGCCGAAGTTTCGGGGGAGGGGCCCAGCAGCCCCAGCATTTT. It codes for CASRSFGGGAQQPQHF. Supplemented by reference TRBV7-4 and TRBJ1-5, the full variable domain reads GAGVSQSPRYKVAKRGRDVALRCDSISGHVTLYWYRQTLGQGSEVLTYSQSDAQRDKSGRPSGRFSAERPERSVSTLKIQRTEQGDSAVYLCASRSFGGGAQQPQHFGDGTRLSIL.

This clone appeared a single time. CDR3 protein: CASSRTANTEAFF. CDR3 in DNA: TGTGCCAGCAGTAGGACGGCGAACACTGAAGCTTTCTTT. V is TRBV7-3 and J is TRBJ1-1; no reliable D call. The V and J ends lost 6 bases and 1 base respectively, with 9 bases between them. The CDR3 runs 13 residues. The germline CDR1 and CDR2 sequences are SGHTA and FQGTGA.

The V call is TRBV5-1, the J call TRBJ2-7; 8 bases are shared with TRBD2. This CDR3 spans 15 amino acids. The V segment lost 0 bases and the J segment 2 bases; nucleotides outside the gene matches: 4. Germline V gene sequence: CDR1 SGHRS, CDR2 YFSETQ. Here the CDR3 reads CASSLGREATYEQYF. The CDR3 nucleotides are TGCGCCAGCAGCTTGGGGCGGGAGGCCACCTACGAGCAGTACTTC.

In this sample, this clone turned up once. Other DNA sequences from this sample encode an identical CDR3 as well. The J gene is TRBJ2-7, the V gene TRBV5-5; possible D gene TRBD2, 5 bases. This CDR3 is 13 amino acids long. The V and J ends lost 0 bases and 3 bases respectively, with 7 bases between them. Germline V lookup: CDR1 SGHKS, CDR2 YYEKEE (reference sequence). CDR3 region: CASSLGGYYEQYF. Written as DNA, the CDR3 is TGTGCCAGCAGCTTGGGCGGGTACTACGAGCAGTACTTC.

The chain combines TRBV27 with TRBJ1-1, with no clear D. The germline V and J ends were trimmed by 6 bases and 1 base, with 6 bases remaining between them. The CDR3 extends over 12 amino acids. Germline values: CDR1 MNHEY, CDR2 SMNVEV (reference sequence). DNA of the CDR3: TGTGCCAGCAGGTCCGGGAACACTGAAGCTTTCTTT. Translation gives CASRSGNTEAFF.

This rearrangement joins TRBV6-5 to TRBJ2-1; 7 nucleotides align to TRBD1. The CDR3 length is 11 residues. V shed 3 bases and J 15 bases; nucleotides not matched to a gene: 5. Germline V gene lookup returns CDR1 MNHEY and CDR2 SVGAGI. In DNA, the CDR3 is TGTGCCAGCAGTTATGGACAGGCCCTGTTCTTC. Translated: CASSYGQALFF.

CDR3 in amino acids: CASSLSPRGAGNQPQHF. The CDR3 coding sequence is TGTGCCAGCAGTTTATCTCCCAGGGGCGCAGGCAATCAGCCCCAGCATTTT. V is TRBV27 and J is TRBJ1-5; the D gene is possibly TRBD1 (6 bases). This CDR3 region has 17 residues. From germline, CDR1 is MNHEY and CDR2 SMNVEV (reference sequence). The V end was cut by 0 bases, the J end by 2 bases, with 14 bases between.

V usage is TRBV11-2 and J usage is TRBJ2-7; D could derive from TRBD1 or TRBD2 (7 bases each). The germline V gene has CDR1 SGHAT and CDR2 FQNNGV. The V gene lost 4 bases and the J gene lost 2 bases, with 9 bases spanning the gap. The CDR3 sequence is 13 residues long. This CDR3 reads CASSSGGAYEQYF. The CDR3 DNA reads TGTGCCAGCAGCTCAGGGGGGGCCTACGAGCAGTACTTC.

The rearrangement uses TRBV15 and TRBJ2-7, with 8 bases aligning to TRBD2. The CDR3 has 15 residues. J was trimmed by 4 bases and V by 0 bases; bases with no gene match: 5. Germline V gene data show CDR1 as LNHNV and CDR2 as YYDKDF (reference sequence). For the CDR3, the DNA is TGTGCCACCAGCAGAGATCTGGGACTAGGGTACGAGCAGTACTTC. Encoded protein: CATSRDLGLGYEQYF. Supplemented by reference TRBV15 and TRBJ2-7, the full variable domain reads DAMVIQNPRYQVTQFGKPVTLSCSQTLNHNVMYWYQQKSSQAPKLLFHYYDKDFNNEADTPDNFQSRRPNTSFCFLDIRSPGLGDTAMYLCATSRDLGLGYEQYFGPGTRLTVT.

The CDR3 is CAWSPAADNSPLHF. As DNA, the CDR3 is TGTGCCTGGAGTCCTGCGGCTGATAATTCACCCCTCCACTTT. J is TRBJ1-6 and V is TRBV30; unclear D gene. The V gene lost 2 bases and the J gene lost 5 bases, with 10 bases spanning the gap. Looked up from germline, CDR1 is GTSNPN and CDR2 is SVGIG (reference sequence). This CDR3 contains 14 residues.

The genes are TRBV7-2 and TRBJ1-5, with 7 bases lining up with TRBD1. Germline assignment: CDR1 SGHTA and CDR2 FQGNSA. The CDR3 extends over 14 amino acids. V lost 4 bases and J lost 1; bases outside the gene matches: 1. The DNA of the CDR3 is TGTGCCAGCAGCTGGACAGGAAGCAATCAGCCCCAGCATTTT. Protein sequence: CASSWTGSNQPQHF.

CDR3 sequence (DNA): TGTGCCAGCAGCCAATCCCCAAAAGGGCAGCCCCAGCATTTT. Residues: CASSQSPKGQPQHF. The chain joins TRBV16 to TRBJ1-5; D is undetermined. CDR1 is KGHSY, CDR2 FQNENV, per germline. The CDR3 runs 14 residues. Trimming took off 0 bases at V and 7 bases at J, with 10 bases between the two ends.

J is TRBJ2-7 and V is TRBV5-1; no clear D gene. Germline CDR1 and CDR2: SGHRS and YFSETQ. There are 11 residues in the CDR3. V was cut by 0 bases and J by 6 bases, with 4 bases left in between. CDR3: CASSLEPEQYF. Written as DNA, the CDR3 is TGCGCCAGCAGCTTGGAACCCGAGCAGTACTTC.

The chain combines TRBV7-2 with TRBJ2-7; 8 positions agree with TRBD1. V lost 3 bases and J lost 4; bases outside the gene matches: 5. This CDR3 is built from 14 residues. Germline V gene lookup returns CDR1 SGHTA and CDR2 FQGNSA. The CDR3 region has the DNA TGTGCCAGCAGCTTTGGACAGGGCTCTTACGAGCAGTACTTC. Translated, it gives CASSFGQGSYEQYF.

The V call is TRBV27, the J call TRBJ2-1; D unresolved. The CDR3 is 17 amino acids. Germline CDR1 and CDR2: MNHEY and SMNVEV (reference sequence). Trimming pared 6 bases from V and 4 bases from J, leaving 22 bases between. The CDR3 DNA is TGTGCCAGCAGCGGTTCCGGGCCCCCAAGTTCTTACAATGAGCAGTTCTTC. Residues: CASSGSGPPSSYNEQFF.

The chain employs TRBV4-1 and TRBJ2-2; unclear D gene. V was trimmed by 1 base and J by 6 bases, leaving 12 bases between them. The CDR3 length is 15 residues. CDR1 MGHRA and CDR2 YSYEKL come from the germline V gene. The CDR3 here is CASSQGRKEPGELFF. As DNA, the CDR3 is TGCGCCAGCAGCCAAGGACGAAAAGAGCCCGGGGAGCTGTTTTTT.

J is TRBJ2-3 and V is TRBV7-6; D is unclear. V lost 1 base to trimming and J lost 1 base, with 9 bases between them. Germline V gene data show CDR1 as SGHVS and CDR2 as FNYEAQ. The CDR3 sequence is 15 residues long. The CDR3 DNA sequence: TGTGCCAGCAGCTTAGGGAGATGGGGCACAGATACGCAGTATTTT. Translated: CASSLGRWGTDTQYF.

A few counts support this clone. The chain joins TRBV7-9 to TRBJ1-6; D perhaps matches TRBD1 (5 bases). The germline V gene encodes CDR1 SEHNR and CDR2 FQNEAQ (reference sequence). This CDR3 region has 13 residues. The V end was cut by 7 bases, the J end by 8 bases, with 12 bases between. In DNA, the CDR3 is TGTGCCAGCAACTTCGACAGTGATTCACCCCTCCACTTT. Its translation: CASNFDSDSPLHF.

This chain uses TRBV7-9 with TRBJ1-1; D uncertain. The germline V gene encodes CDR1 SEHNR and CDR2 FQNEAQ (reference sequence). V lost 5 bases, J lost 2 bases, and 15 bases lay in between. This CDR3 contains 15 residues. CDR3 in amino acids: CASSLSTGINTEAFF. CDR3 sequence (DNA): TGTGCCAGCAGCCTTTCAACGGGCATCAACACTGAAGCTTTCTTT.

The V gene is TRBV5-6, the J gene TRBJ2-7; 8 bases are shared with TRBD2. V gave up 0 bases and J gave up 5 bases; unmatched junction bases: 4. The CDR3 is made up of 14 amino acids. Germline CDR1 SGHDT, CDR2 YYEEEE. CDR3 protein: CASSLAGGPNEQYF. In DNA form, the CDR3 reads TGTGCCAGCAGCTTGGCGGGAGGGCCTAACGAGCAGTACTTC. Combining the CDR3 with reference TRBV5-6 and TRBJ2-7 gives the whole variable domain DAGVTQSPTHLIKTRGQQVTLRCSPKSGHDTVSWYQQALGQGPQFIFQYYEEEERQRGNFPDRFSGHQFPNYSSELNVNALLLGDSALYLCASSLAGGPNEQYFGPGTRLTVT.

This clone was picked up one time. This sequence joins TRBV6-4 and TRBJ1-2; D remains ambiguous. V dropped 8 bases and J dropped 2 bases, with 6 bases sitting between them. The CDR3 contains 11 residues. The germline V gene has CDR1 MRHNA and CDR2 SNTAGT. The CDR3 is CASLGNYGYTF. The CDR3 DNA is TGTGCCAGCCTAGGGAACTATGGCTACACCTTC.

This chain connects TRBV28 to TRBJ2-7; 9 bases match TRBD1. Germline CDR1 and CDR2: MDHEN and SYDVKM. The CDR3 sequence is 15 residues long. After removal of 2 bases from V and 1 base from J, the junction contained 3 bases not matched to a gene. In nucleotides, the CDR3 is TGTGCCAGCAGTTTAACCGGGACAGGGTCCTACGAGCAGTACTTC. Its translation: CASSLTGTGSYEQYF.

V is TRBV5-5 and J is TRBJ2-7; D is tentatively TRBD1 or TRBD2 (5 bases each). The CDR3 has 13 amino acids. Germline CDR1 is SGHKS and CDR2 is YYEKEE (reference sequence). Trimming stripped 5 bases from V and 2 bases from J, with 11 bases between. The CDR3 nucleotides are TGTGCCAGCAGTCCGGGACCTACCTACGAGCAGTACTTC. Protein sequence: CASSPGPTYEQYF.

This chain uses TRBV27 with TRBJ2-1; D call uncertain. This CDR3 is built from 13 residues. V was cut by 0 bases and J by 5 bases, with 5 bases left in between. In germline, CDR1 is MNHEY, CDR2 SMNVEV (reference sequence). CDR3 region: CASSLSFDNEQFF. CDR3 in DNA: TGTGCCAGCAGTTTATCGTTTGACAATGAGCAGTTCTTC.

The gene calls are TRBV9 and TRBJ2-7, with TRBD2 matching over 12 bases. The CDR3 runs to 17 residues. J gave up 5 bases and V 2 bases, and 11 bases lay outside the gene matches. Per the germline V gene, CDR1 is SGDLS and CDR2 is YYNGEE. Here the CDR3 reads CASSVDSTSGRRDEQYF. In DNA form, the CDR3 reads TGTGCCAGCAGCGTGGACAGTACTAGCGGGAGGAGGGACGAGCAGTACTTC.